Following are 30 T cell receptor beta chains from one sample sequenced in a study of T cell clonotyping in hematopoietic cell transplantation. TCRdb's copy holds only in-frame clones and misses some; the assay was immunoSEQ multiplex PCR. This table has 11,000 to 15,000 clones, approximately 93% appearing once. Sequencing was performed on PBMCs, taken 30 days after allogeneic stem cell transplant. All receptors derive from a male patient aged 55-69 years who had an allogeneic stem cell transplant from an unrelated donor, so the T cells may come from the graft donor. Some clones in this sample may be carry-over from other donors' samples.

V is TRBV12-5 and J is TRBJ2-3, with 7 bases matching TRBD2. This CDR3 is 12 amino acids long. Germline CDR1 LGHNT, CDR2 FRNRAP. Unmatched junction bases numbered 2, after V lost 1 base and J lost 10 bases. CDR3 protein: CASGLAGGPQYF. CDR3 nucleotide sequence: TGTGCTAGTGGTTTGGCGGGAGGCCCGCAGTATTTT.

The gene calls are TRBV18 and TRBJ2-7; D perhaps matches TRBD1 (5 bases). This CDR3 region has 15 residues. With 5 bases removed from V and 6 bases from J, the gap between germline ends came to 20 bases. Germline lookup yields CDR1 KGHSH and CDR2 LQKENI. The CDR3 sequence is CASSSGRQKPSEQYF. The CDR3 DNA sequence: TGTGCCAGCTCATCAGGGCGTCAGAAGCCGTCCGAGCAGTACTTC.

The rearrangement joins TRBV10-3 to TRBJ1-4; no clear D. V dropped 0 bases and J dropped 0 bases, with 11 bases sitting between them. CDR3 length equals 17 residues. CDR1 ENHRY and CDR2 SYGVKD come from the germline V gene. The CDR3 sequence is CAISESTTPATNEKLFF. DNA for the CDR3: TGTGCCATCAGTGAGTCGACGACCCCGGCAACTAATGAAAAACTGTTTTTT.

The chain carries TRBV11-2 and TRBJ2-2; D unclear. Per germline, CDR1 SGHAT and CDR2 FQNNGV. Between the trimmed V and J ends, which lost 4 bases and 2 bases, there was a span of 2 bases. The CDR3 runs 12 residues. DNA of the CDR3: TGTGCCAGCAGCTACAACACCGGGGAGCTGTTTTTT. Translated: CASSYNTGELFF.

The rearrangement joins TRBV5-1 to TRBJ1-1; 7 bases map to TRBD1. There are 16 residues in the CDR3. Germline assignment: CDR1 SGHRS and CDR2 YFSETQ. The V segment lost 4 bases and the J segment 2 bases; nucleotides outside the gene matches: 11. This chain's CDR3 is CASSPLDRVINTEAFF. Here the CDR3 DNA reads TGCGCCAGCAGCCCCCTAGACAGGGTAATTAACACTGAAGCTTTCTTT. Full variable domain (remainder filled in from reference TRBV5-1 and TRBJ1-1): KAGVTQTPRYLIKTRGQQVTLSCSPISGHRSVSWYQQTPGQGLQFLFEYFSETQRNKGNFPGRFSGRQFSNSRSEMNVSTLELGDSALYLCASSPLDRVINTEAFFGQGTRLTVV.

V usage is TRBV30 and J usage is TRBJ1-4, with D unclear. This CDR3 has 15 amino acids. With 1 base removed from V and 7 bases from J, the gap between germline ends came to 16 bases. From germline, CDR1 is GTSNPN and CDR2 SVGIG (reference sequence). The CDR3 region is CAWSAGSAGSEKLFF. CDR3 nucleotide sequence: TGTGCCTGGAGTGCCGGGAGCGCTGGCAGTGAAAAACTGTTTTTT. Using reference TRBV30 and TRBJ1-4 for the parts outside the CDR3, the full variable domain is SQTIHQWPATLVQPVGSPLSLECTVEGTSNPNLYWYRQAAGRGLQLLFYSVGIGQISSEVPQNLSASRPQDRQFILSSKKLLLSDSGFYLCAWSAGSAGSEKLFFGSGTQLSVL.

The chain has TRBV28 and TRBJ2-7, with TRBD2 identical over 7 bases. Trimming cost V 6 bases and J 4 bases; bases outside gene matches: 6. The CDR3 has 13 residues. Germline-derived CDR1 and CDR2 are MDHEN and SYDVKM. CDR3 DNA sequence: TGTGCCAGCAGACCTCCGGGACTATACGAGCAGTACTTC. Protein: CASRPPGLYEQYF.

The chain has TRBV19 and TRBJ2-5, with D perhaps TRBD2 (5 bases). This CDR3 has 15 amino acids. CDR1 is LNHDA and CDR2 is SQIVND in the germline V gene (reference sequence). Trimming left V 0 bases short and J 4 bases short, with 12 bases between. In nucleotides, the CDR3 is TGTGCCAGTAGTATAGATCGTGGGAGCCGAGAGACCCAGTACTTC. Its translation is CASSIDRGSRETQYF.

The chain has TRBV7-2 and TRBJ1-1, with D possibly being TRBD1 (5 bases). This CDR3 spans 13 amino acids. CDR1 and CDR2 (germline): SGHTA, FQGNSA. Trimming took 5 bases from V and 5 from J, leaving 12 bases between them. The CDR3 loop is CASSVRVWTEAFF. CDR3 in DNA: TGTGCCAGCAGCGTCAGGGTGTGGACTGAAGCTTTCTTT.

CDR3 amino acids: CASSRNVRYTEAFF. The CDR3 DNA reads TGTGCCAGCAGCCGCAACGTTAGATACACTGAAGCTTTCTTT. The rearrangement joins TRBV7-2 to TRBJ1-1; D not resolved. V was cut by 5 bases and J by 3 bases, with 13 bases left in between. The CDR3 spans 14 residues. Germline V lookup: CDR1 SGHTA, CDR2 FQGNSA. Full variable domain (missing parts from reference TRBV7-2 and TRBJ1-1): GAGVSQSPSNKVTEKGKDVELRCDPISGHTALYWYRQSLGQGLEFLIYFQGNSAPDKSGLPSDRFSAERTGGSVSTLTIQRTQQEDSAVYLCASSRNVRYTEAFFGQGTRLTVV.

The chain employs TRBV9 and TRBJ2-5; a weak D match, TRBD2 (7 bases). CDR1 and CDR2 (germline): SGDLS, YYNGEE. This CDR3 spans 14 amino acids. The ends were cut back, 2 bases at V and 3 bases at J, with 11 bases in the middle. As DNA, the CDR3 is TGTGCCAGCAGCGTGGGAGGGGGGGAAGAGACCCAGTACTTC. It yields the protein CASSVGGGEETQYF.

As DNA, the CDR3 is TGCAGCGCCACTAGCTCCTACAATGAGCAGTTCTTC. It is translated as CSATSSYNEQFF. This chain uses TRBV29-1 with TRBJ2-1; maybe TRBD2 (5 bases). The V end lost 7 bases, the J end lost 0 bases, and 7 bases lay between the germline ends. Germline CDR1 reads SQVTM; CDR2 reads ANQGSEA. The CDR3 length is 12 residues.

The chain uses TRBV19 and TRBJ1-3; D remains unclear. V lost 4 bases to trimming and J lost 4 bases, with 8 bases between them. Germline CDR1 reads LNHDA; CDR2 reads SQIVND (reference sequence). CDR3 size: 13 residues. As DNA, the CDR3 is TGTGCCAGTAGTAAGGCCCGGGGAAACACCATATATTTT. It codes for CASSKARGNTIYF.

The rearrangement joins TRBV18 to TRBJ1-2, with D possibly being TRBD1 (6 bases). Trimming left V 3 bases short and J 3 bases short, with 17 bases between. CDR1 KGHSH and CDR2 LQKENI come from the germline V gene. This CDR3 spans 16 amino acids. The CDR3 loop is CASSPQIGGRDYGYTF. CDR3 bases: TGTGCCAGCTCACCTCAGATCGGGGGGCGAGACTATGGCTACACCTTC.

The chain links TRBV2 to TRBJ2-4; TRBD2 aligns across 12 bases. The germline V gene has CDR1 SNHLY and CDR2 FYNNEI. This CDR3 has 19 residues. J gave up 0 bases and V 1 base, and 7 bases lay outside the gene matches. The CDR3 loop reads CASSEDALAGGVAKNIQYF. The CDR3 coding sequence is TGTGCCAGCAGTGAAGACGCACTAGCGGGGGGAGTAGCCAAAAACATTCAGTACTTC. Using reference TRBV2 and TRBJ2-4 for the parts outside the CDR3, the full variable domain is EPEVTQTPSHQVTQMGQEVILRCVPISNHLYFYWYRQILGQKVEFLVSFYNNEISEKSEIFDDQFSVERPDGSNFTLKIRSTKLEDSAMYFCASSEDALAGGVAKNIQYFGAGTRLSVL.

The V call is TRBV6-1, the J call TRBJ1-1; the D is unclear. The CDR3 sequence is 14 residues long. Deletions cut 1 base from V and 6 bases from J, with 12 bases between. CDR1 and CDR2 (germline): MNHNS, SASEGT. In DNA form, the CDR3 reads TGTGCCAGCAGTGAAGGGTGGGGTAATTCTGAAGCTTTCTTT. It codes for CASSEGWGNSEAFF.

The chain carries TRBV5-1 and TRBJ2-3; D remains ambiguous. V shed 0 bases and J shed 7 bases, with 9 bases lying between them. CDR3 length: 13 amino acids. CDR1 is SGHRS, CDR2 YFSETQ, per germline. The CDR3 here is CASSLDDGNTQYF. The CDR3 nucleotides are TGCGCCAGCAGCTTGGATGACGGCAATACGCAGTATTTT.

This chain's CDR3 is CASSQEVGVDSPLHF. In DNA, the CDR3 is TGCGCCAGCAGCCAAGAAGTAGGAGTAGATTCACCCCTCCACTTT. The chain links TRBV4-3 to TRBJ1-6; D not resolved. Germline V gene data show CDR1 as LGHNA and CDR2 as YSLEER. The CDR3 contains 15 residues. V was pared by 0 bases and J by 8 bases, with 11 bases between.

The rearrangement joins TRBV2 to TRBJ1-2, with 7 bases matching TRBD1. The CDR3 length is 13 residues. The ends lost 7 bases at V and 7 bases at J; junction bases unmatched: 9. Germline V gene data show CDR1 as SNHLY and CDR2 as FYNNEI. In DNA form, the CDR3 reads TGTGCCAGCATATGGAGGGGGCTCGGTGGCTACACCTTC. Translation gives CASIWRGLGGYTF.

V is TRBV9 and J is TRBJ2-7; maybe TRBD1 (6 bases). The germline V gene has CDR1 SGDLS and CDR2 YYNGEE. This CDR3 is built from 12 residues. The V end was cut by 7 bases, the J end by 3 bases, with 11 bases between. This CDR3 reads CASGTGHYEQYF. In DNA, the CDR3 is TGTGCCAGCGGGACGGGACACTACGAGCAGTACTTC.

The J gene is TRBJ1-1, the V gene TRBV7-9, with 7 bases identical to TRBD1. This CDR3 is built from 14 residues. Per germline, CDR1 SEHNR and CDR2 FQNEAQ (reference sequence). V was clipped by 5 bases and J by 1 base; unmatched bases: 4. The CDR3 DNA is TGTGCCAGCAGCCCAGGGGGTAGGAACACTGAAGCTTTCTTT. Its protein is CASSPGGRNTEAFF. Filled out from reference TRBV7-9 and TRBJ1-1, the complete variable domain reads DTGVSQNPRHKITKRGQNVTFRCDPISEHNRLYWYRQTLGQGPEFLTYFQNEAQLEKSRLLSDRFSAERPKGSFSTLEIQRTEQGDSAMYLCASSPGGRNTEAFFGQGTRLTVV.

CDR3 loop: CASSARQGLVAGATDTQYF. The CDR3 region has the DNA TGTGCCAGCAGCGCCCGACAGGGATTAGTGGCGGGGGCGACAGATACGCAGTATTTT. The chain combines TRBV7-9 with TRBJ2-3; D possibly uses TRBD1 or TRBD2 (7 bases each). The CDR3 totals 19 residues. Per germline, CDR1 SEHNR and CDR2 FQNEAQ (reference sequence). Trimming cost V 5 bases and J 3 bases, with 27 bases left between them.

The chain recombines TRBV30 with TRBJ2-7; D might be TRBD1 (5 bases). This CDR3 region has 13 residues. Germline CDR1 GTSNPN, CDR2 SVGIG (reference sequence). V dropped 3 bases and J dropped 4 bases, with 13 bases sitting between them. CDR3 sequence: CAWRNRSRYEQYF. In nucleotides, the CDR3 is TGTGCCTGGAGGAACAGGTCTCGGTACGAGCAGTACTTC.

CDR3 nucleotide sequence: TGTGCCAGTAGCGGGTCATGGAGGAGCAATCAGCCCCAGCATTTT. Translating gives CASSGSWRSNQPQHF. The chain is built from TRBV19 and TRBJ1-5; D gene uncertain. The CDR3 length is 15 residues. V dropped 6 bases and J dropped 1 base, with 13 bases sitting between them. Per germline, CDR1 LNHDA and CDR2 SQIVND (reference sequence).

The chain links TRBV5-4 to TRBJ1-1, with D unclear. The CDR3 totals 12 residues. Looked up from germline, CDR1 is SGHNT and CDR2 is YYREEE (reference sequence). V was pared by 1 base and J by 4 bases, with 5 bases between. The CDR3 loop reads CASSLKGTEAFF. As DNA, the CDR3 is TGTGCCAGCAGCTTGAAGGGCACTGAAGCTTTCTTT.

V gene TRBV6-1 combines with J gene TRBJ1-6; D is perhaps TRBD1 (6 bases). This CDR3 spans 18 amino acids. CDR1 is MNHNS and CDR2 is SASEGT in the germline V gene. Trimming cost V 3 bases and J 0 bases, with 15 bases left between them. CDR3 residues: CASSESMGGLSYNSPLHF. CDR3 sequence (DNA): TGTGCCAGCAGTGAGAGTATGGGGGGGCTCTCCTATAATTCACCCCTCCACTTT.

This clone occurred once. This chain connects TRBV19 to TRBJ1-1; 8 nucleotides match TRBD1. The trim removed 7 bases at V and 3 bases at J, leaving 7 bases unmatched. The CDR3 runs 14 residues. Looked up from germline, CDR1 is LNHDA and CDR2 is SQIVND (reference sequence). The CDR3, as DNA: TGTGCCAGTACTAAAACAGGGGGAGACACTGAAGCTTTCTTT. Residues: CASTKTGGDTEAFF.

The gene calls are TRBV19 and TRBJ1-1; D is undetermined. This CDR3 is 14 amino acids long. The germline V gene encodes CDR1 LNHDA and CDR2 SQIVND (reference sequence). Trimming cost V 3 bases and J 2 bases, with 10 bases left between them. Here the CDR3 reads CASSIDGPNTEAFF. DNA of the CDR3: TGTGCCAGTAGTATTGATGGGCCTAACACTGAAGCTTTCTTT.

The V gene is TRBV7-2, the J gene TRBJ2-1, with D maybe TRBD2 (6 bases). V lost 4 bases to trimming and J lost 5 bases, with 15 bases between them. Germline V gives CDR1 SGHTA, CDR2 FQGNSA. CDR3 size: 15 residues. CDR3 DNA: TGTGCCAGCAGCTCAGGGTTACGGGAGAACAATGAGCAGTTCTTC. Its translation: CASSSGLRENNEQFF.

V usage is TRBV30 and J usage is TRBJ2-3; D is perhaps TRBD2 (5 bases). Germline V gene lookup returns CDR1 GTSNPN and CDR2 SVGIG (reference sequence). The CDR3 has 17 amino acids. Trimming took 3 bases from V and 2 from J, leaving 21 bases between them. The CDR3 nucleotides are TGTGCCTGGAGACACGAGCCGGACTCAGAAAACACAGATACGCAGTATTTT. Protein product: CAWRHEPDSENTDTQYF.